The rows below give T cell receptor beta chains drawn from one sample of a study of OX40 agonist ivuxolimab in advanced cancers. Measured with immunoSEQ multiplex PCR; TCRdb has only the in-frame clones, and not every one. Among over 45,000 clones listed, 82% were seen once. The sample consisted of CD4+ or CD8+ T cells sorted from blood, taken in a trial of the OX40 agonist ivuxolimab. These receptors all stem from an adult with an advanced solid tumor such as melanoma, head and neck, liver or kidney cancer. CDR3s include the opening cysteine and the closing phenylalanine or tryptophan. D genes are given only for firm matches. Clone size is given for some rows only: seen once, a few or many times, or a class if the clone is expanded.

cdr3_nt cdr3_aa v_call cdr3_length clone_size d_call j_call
TGTGCCAGCAGTTTGACCCTCTCTGGAAACACCATATATTTT CASSLTLSGNTIYF TRBV27 14 . . TRBJ1-3
TGCGCCAGCAGCCCTGGACAGAATAACTATGGCTACACCTTC CASSPGQNNYGYTF TRBV5-1 14 . . TRBJ1-2
TGTGCCAGCAGCGCGCGCAGGTCCCCTGAGGTAGGCTACACCTTC CASSARRSPEVGYTF TRBV7-2 15 . . TRBJ1-2
TGTGCCAGCAGTGAAGCGGGGGGGGCGAGGCCCCAGCATTTT CASSEAGGARPQHF TRBV6-1 14 . . TRBJ1-5
TGCGCCAGCAGCTTGGGAGTCTCCCAAGAGACCCAGTACTTC CASSLGVSQETQYF TRBV5-1 14 . . TRBJ2-5
TGTGCCAGCAGCCAAGATTACAGTTTTAATGAAAAACTGTTTTTT CASSQDYSFNEKLFF TRBV14 15 . . TRBJ1-4
TGTGCCAGCAGTTCGCACCCCGGGCAGGCCTCAGATACGCAGTATTTT CASSSHPGQASDTQYF TRBV27 16 . . TRBJ2-3
TGTGCCAGCAGTTCCCGACAGGGGGCTTGGGACATTCAGTACTTC CASSSRQGAWDIQYF TRBV28 15 . TRBD1 TRBJ2-4
TGCGCCAGTCAGGACAGGGCAAAGGGCGAGCAGTACTTC CASQDRAKGEQYF TRBV5-1 13 . TRBD1 TRBJ2-7
TGTGCCTGGAGAGACAACCCGAACACTGAAGCTTTCTTT CAWRDNPNTEAFF TRBV30 13 few . TRBJ1-1
TGTGCCAGCACAGGGGCAATAAGCAATCAGCCCCAGCATTTT CASTGAISNQPQHF TRBV2 14 once . TRBJ1-5
TGTGCCAGCAGCTTAGGACACGGGGGGAATGAGCAGTTCTTC CASSLGHGGNEQFF TRBV11-3 14 . TRBD2 TRBJ2-1
TGTGCCAGCAGTACAACAGGGGGGACCGGGGAGCTGTTTTTT CASSTTGGTGELFF TRBV21-1 14 . . TRBJ2-2
TGTGCCAGCAGTTACTCTACCGTCTACGAGCAGTACTTC CASSYSTVYEQYF TRBV6-5 13 . . TRBJ2-7
TGTGCCAGCAGCGTAGACCCAGGGGGAATTAACTACGAGCAGTACTTC CASSVDPGGINYEQYF TRBV9 16 . TRBD1 TRBJ2-7
TGTGCCAGCTCACCTCGACTAGCGGGAGGGCTCCCCGACTACGAGCAGTACTTC CASSPRLAGGLPDYEQYF TRBV18 18 . TRBD2 TRBJ2-7
TGTGCCAGTAGCATAGGGACGGCTGAAGCTTTCTTT CASSIGTAEAFF TRBV19 12 . . TRBJ1-1
TGTGCCAGCAGTGACACCAATGAGCAGTTCTTC CASSDTNEQFF TRBV25-1 11 . . TRBJ2-1
TGTGCCAGCAGCTTTTCCAAAGGGTCCTACGAGCAGTACTTC CASSFSKGSYEQYF TRBV11-2 14 . . TRBJ2-7
TGTGCCAGCAGCCGATGGGGGGGCACAGATACGCAGTATTTT CASSRWGGTDTQYF TRBV7-2 14 . . TRBJ2-3
TGCGCCAGCAGCTTGTGGGGGATCCCCTACGAGCAGTACTTC CASSLWGIPYEQYF TRBV5-1 14 . . TRBJ2-7
TGTGCCAGCAGTTACTCAGGGGGCCCAGCTAACTATGGCTACACCTTC CASSYSGGPANYGYTF TRBV6-5 16 . TRBD1 TRBJ1-2
TGCGCCAGCAGCTTAATTGGGGACCCTAGCACAGATACGCAGTATTTT CASSLIGDPSTDTQYF TRBV5-1 16 . . TRBJ2-3